Listed below are T cell receptor beta chains from one sample, sequenced in a study of shared clonotypes between healthy human individuals. Data came from immunoSEQ multiplex PCR; TCRdb stores just in-frame clones and leaves some out. The sample records about 1.5 million clones, around 95% being singletons. Sequenced: naive CD4+ T cells sorted from blood. The receptors were sampled from a man aged 30 to 39 in good health. Each CDR3 is given with its conserved first and last residue. The D gene is left open where the match is weak. Clone sizes are given selectively: once, few, many, or a class where the clone is expanded.

>TRBV28|TRBD2|-|TRBJ2-7
TGTGCCAGCAGACAAAGCGGGATTAAGAGCGAGCAGTACTTC
CASRQSGIKSEQYF
>TRBV6-5|-|once|TRBJ2-7
TGTGCCAGCAGCTCAATAGGCAGGAGGGAGCAGTACTTC
CASSSIGRREQYF
>TRBV11-2|-|-|TRBJ1-5
TGTGCCAGCAGCTTAGATAGTGGCAGGGAGAGGGGATATAGCAATCAGCCCCAGCATTTT
CASSLDSGRERGYSNQPQHF
>TRBV5-1|TRBD2|-|TRBJ2-1
TGCGCCAGCAGAGAAGCGGGGGGCTCCTACAATGAGCAGTTCTTC
CASREAGGSYNEQFF
>TRBV9|-|-|TRBJ1-3
TGTGCCAGCATTGAGGGCTCTGGAAACACCATATATTTT
CASIEGSGNTIYF
>TRBV19|-|-|TRBJ2-1
TGTGCCAGTAGTAAGGGCCCTTTAGCTTGGGGGAGGACATACAATGAGCAGTTCTTC
CASSKGPLAWGRTYNEQFF
>TRBV7-7|-|-|TRBJ2-3
TGTGCCAGCAGCTTGGGGGGCAGAGATACGCAGTATTTT
CASSLGGRDTQYF
>TRBV6-6|-|-|TRBJ1-2
TGTGCCAGCAGTTTATCTCCCAGGGGTCACGGCTACACCTTC
CASSLSPRGHGYTF
>TRBV19|-|-|TRBJ1-5
TGTGCCAGTAGTATAGTTTCTGGCAATCAGCCCCAGCATTTT
CASSIVSGNQPQHF
>TRBV10-2|-|-|TRBJ1-2
TGCGCCAGCAGTGAGTCCGGCGGCGGTGGCTACACCTTC
CASSESGGGGYTF
>TRBV29-1|TRBD1|-|TRBJ2-7
TGCAGCGTTGTGACAGGGGCCGCTACCTACGAGCAGTACTTC
CSVVTGAATYEQYF
>TRBV15|TRBD1|once|TRBJ2-7
TGTGCCACCAGCAGGACAGGGGTGAAGAGCTACGAGCAGTACTTC
CATSRTGVKSYEQYF
>TRBV6-5|-|-|TRBJ2-5
TGTGCCAGCAGTTTTCGCCGGGGCCAAGAGACCCAGTACTTC
CASSFRRGQETQYF
>TRBV11-2|TRBD2|-|TRBJ2-2
TGTGCCAGCAGCATAGCGGGGCCCGGGCTGTTTTTT
CASSIAGPGLFF
>TRBV15|-|-|TRBJ2-7
TGTGCCACCAGCGCAAACAGGGATCAGGGAGAGCAGTACTTC
CATSANRDQGEQYF
>TRBV5-4|-|-|TRBJ2-5
TGTGCCAGCAGTTCTTGGAATGGACAGACCCAAGAGACCCAGTACTTC
CASSSWNGQTQETQYF
>TRBV5-1|-|-|TRBJ1-2
TGCGCCAGCAGCCCGACCGCTAGAGATGGCTACACCTTC
CASSPTARDGYTF
>TRBV15|TRBD1|-|TRBJ1-4
TGTGCCACCAGCAGCCCCGGGACAGGTACTTCGGAAAAACTGTTTTTT
CATSSPGTGTSEKLFF
>TRBV5-4|-|-|TRBJ2-7
TGTGCCAGCAGCTTGGCGGGGCAGTCCTACGAGCAGTACTTC
CASSLAGQSYEQYF
>TRBV7-8|-|-|TRBJ2-4
TGTGCCAGCAGCTTAGCTTCGACAGGCTTAGCCAAAAACATTCAGTACTTC
CASSLASTGLAKNIQYF
>TRBV4-2|TRBD1|-|TRBJ2-7
TGTGCCAGCAGCCAAGAATGGACAGGGACAGACGAGCAGTACTTC
CASSQEWTGTDEQYF
>TRBV7-6|-|-|TRBJ2-3
TGTGCCAGCAGCTTAGATGACGGGGGTACGCAGTATTTT
CASSLDDGGTQYF
>TRBV9|TRBD2|-|TRBJ2-2
TGTGCCAGCAGCGAACTAGCGGGAGACCCCGACGGGGAGCTGTTTTTT
CASSELAGDPDGELFF
>TRBV28|-|-|TRBJ1-5
TGTGCCAGTCTTGAGGCGAATCAGCCCCAGCATTTT
CASLEANQPQHF
>TRBV29-1|-|-|TRBJ2-7
TGCAGCGTTCGTACCGGGACGGGCTACGAGCAGTACTTC
CSVRTGTGYEQYF
>TRBV25-1|TRBD1|-|TRBJ2-7
TGTGCCAGCAGTGAACGGCCCAGGGGGAACTACGAGCAGTACTTC
CASSERPRGNYEQYF
>TRBV5-1|TRBD1|once|TRBJ2-7
TGCGCCAGCAGCAGCAGGATGGGACAGGGGGCAATAGAGCAGTACTTC
CASSSRMGQGAIEQYF
>TRBV5-1|TRBD2|-|TRBJ2-1
TGCGCCAGCAGCTTCGTAATTCCGGCGGGAGTTTTAGGTGAGCAGTTCTTC
CASSFVIPAGVLGEQFF
>TRBV29-1|-|-|TRBJ2-6
TGCAGCGTTCGGAATGCGGGGGCCAACGTCCTGACTTTC
CSVRNAGANVLTF
>TRBV28|-|once|TRBJ2-2
TGTGCCAGCACTCGGGGGAGCTACACCGGGGAGCTGTTTTTT
CASTRGSYTGELFF
>TRBV10-3|-|once|TRBJ1-2
TGTGCCATCAGTGGGGGGGCCCCAGGGGGCTACACCTTC
CAISGGAPGGYTF
>TRBV4-1|-|-|TRBJ2-1
TGCGCCAGCAGCCAAGAAATCACAGGAGCGGCCCTTGGGGATGAGCAGTTCTTC
CASSQEITGAALGDEQFF
>TRBV12-5|TRBD1|-|TRBJ2-7
TGTGCTAGTGGTTTGGCCCCGCAGGGGGAAATCTACGAGCAGTACTTC
CASGLAPQGEIYEQYF
>TRBV5-1|TRBD2|-|TRBJ2-1
TGCGCCAGCAGTTCGTGGCGGGGCCAACTAGCGGGGGAGGACAATGAGCAGTTCTTC
CASSSWRGQLAGEDNEQFF
>TRBV7-8|TRBD2|once|TRBJ2-3
TGTGCCAGCAGCCCGACTAGCGTGGCAGATACGCAGTATTTT
CASSPTSVADTQYF
>TRBV5-4|TRBD1|-|TRBJ2-2
TGTGCCAGCAGCTCCGGGACAGGGGGAACCGGGGAGCTGTTTTTT
CASSSGTGGTGELFF
>TRBV19|TRBD1|-|TRBJ2-5
TGTGCCAGTAGTAGGAGGACAGGGAGAGAGACCCAGTACTTC
CASSRRTGRETQYF
>TRBV11-2|TRBD2|-|TRBJ2-1
TGTGCCAGCAGCCCAAACTTACCCGGGACTAGCGGAAGCAATGAGCAGTTCTTC
CASSPNLPGTSGSNEQFF
>TRBV5-4|-|-|TRBJ1-1
TGTGCCAGCAGCCAACAGGGCATGAACACTGAAGCTTTCTTT
CASSQQGMNTEAFF
>TRBV28|TRBD1|-|TRBJ2-1
TGTGCCAGCAGAGCCCCCGACAGGGAGAATGAGCAGTTCTTC
CASRAPDRENEQFF
>TRBV9|TRBD2|-|TRBJ2-3
TGTGCCAGCAGCGTGGAGACTAGCGGGCTTAGCACAGATACGCAGTATTTT
CASSVETSGLSTDTQYF
>TRBV5-1|-|-|TRBJ1-1
TGCGCCAGCAGCAAGGACACGAACACTGAAGCTTTCTTT
CASSKDTNTEAFF
>TRBV25-1|-|-|TRBJ2-3
TGTGCCAGCAGTGAAAGTGGGAGTTGGACAGATACGCAGTATTTT
CASSESGSWTDTQYF
>TRBV11-2|-|-|TRBJ2-2
TGTGCCAGCACTTCCAGGCTATCGGGGACCGGGGAGCTGTTTTTT
CASTSRLSGTGELFF
>TRBV28|TRBD1|once|TRBJ2-4
TGTGCCAGCAGTTTATTCGGACAGGCAAACATTCAGTACTTC
CASSLFGQANIQYF
>TRBV2|-|-|TRBJ2-7
TGTGCCAGCAGTTATTCCTACGAGCAGTACTTC
CASSYSYEQYF
>TRBV4-1|-|-|TRBJ2-1
TGCGCCAGCAGCCAAGGCGGGGCCCCTTACAATGAGCAGTTCTTC
CASSQGGAPYNEQFF
>TRBV7-9|-|-|TRBJ1-3
TGTGCCAGCAGCCAATCTGGAAACACCATATATTTT
CASSQSGNTIYF
>TRBV29-1|TRBD2|-|TRBJ2-1
TGCAGCTCCGGGACTAGCGGGAGAGGGAATGAGCAGTTCTTC
CSSGTSGRGNEQFF